This T cell receptor beta chain was documented in a study of neurological immune-mediated disorders. Findings and limits, study-wide: The phylogenetic placement of 18 of 34 multiple sclerosis patients' repertoires in one related-CDR3 cluster constitutes a possible signature.

This clonotype was counted at least ten times. The antigen is not known. As to time point: longitudinal time-point 3. TCRdb itself ran the 5' RACE reads through MiXCR, one entry per CDR3 protein. This sample yields approximately 80,000 distinct CDR3 sequences, of which around 4% are seen a single time; 5.7% belongs to the top ten. The CDR3 loop spans 16 amino acids. Per germline, CDR1 SGHRS and CDR2 YFSETQ. Unmatched junction bases numbered 5, after V lost 1 base and J lost 4 bases. The V gene is TRBV5-1, the J gene TRBJ2-1; 10 bases fit TRBD2. The sequenced sample was PBMCs. The sequence was obtained from a woman aged 60-75 years with multiple sclerosis. CDR3: CASSLLAGGLYNEQFF. The CDR3 DNA follows: TGCGCCAGCAGCTTGTTAGCGGGGGGTCTATACAATGAGCAGTTCTTC.